This T cell receptor (beta chain) was sequenced in a study of beta chain features in type 1 diabetes. On the study more broadly: Healthy donors, compared against patients, showed similar age, gender and cell yields.

Concerning this clone itself: Its antigen is as yet unknown.

Germline CDR1 reads SGHAT; CDR2 reads FQNNGV. Germline trimming cut 1 base from V and 6 bases from J; bases unmatched to any gene: 9. The CDR3 is 15 residues long. Study-level findings and limits: In these data, an HLA type influence on TCRB rearrangement remained unresolved.

Expressed TCRB transcripts were sequenced because the entire RNA isolate underwent reverse transcription. Only in-frame clones appear in the TCRdb table, and some are missing; sequencing was by immunoSEQ multiplex PCR. The sample includes 130,000 to 150,000 clones, about a tenth seen only once; the top ten take 0.6% to 0.85%. The clonotype originates from a man aged 18 to 29 in good health. The chain carries TRBV11-2 and TRBJ2-7; 7 bases map to TRBD1. Sequenced material: central memory CD4+ T cells from blood. Written as DNA, the CDR3 is TGTGCCAGCAGCTTAGCCCTTGGACAGGCCTCCGAGCAGTACTTC. It specifies CASSLALGQASEQYF.